The clone carrying this T cell receptor beta chain was found once. Its specificity is not known. This CDR3 region has 16 residues. CDR1 SGHRS and CDR2 YFSETQ come from the germline V gene. Deletions cut 3 bases from V and 2 bases from J, with 15 bases between. Extracted total RNA amounted to at least 5 micrograms for each sample. This sample is drawn from a study of blood T cells in healthy people across ages. Overall study context: Capture by template switching was about one barcoded beta molecule per two T cells.

A second roughly 6 to 11 cycle PCR used barcoded and J-beta primers. TCRdb re-analysed the 5' RACE reads in MiXCR, keeping a single row per CDR3 protein. The sample lists about 1.6 million distinct CDR3 sequences; about 31% were seen once. Points from the study as a whole: Diversity was higher, and naive CD4+ cells more numerous, in long-lived donors than in aged donors.

This receptor was identified in a young woman in good health. The chain uses TRBV5-1 and TRBJ1-3; D remains ambiguous. Sequenced input: blood. The CDR3 loop reads CASSSFSSPTGNTIYF. For the CDR3, the DNA is TGCGCCAGCAGCTCTTTCAGCAGCCCAACTGGAAACACCATATATTTT.